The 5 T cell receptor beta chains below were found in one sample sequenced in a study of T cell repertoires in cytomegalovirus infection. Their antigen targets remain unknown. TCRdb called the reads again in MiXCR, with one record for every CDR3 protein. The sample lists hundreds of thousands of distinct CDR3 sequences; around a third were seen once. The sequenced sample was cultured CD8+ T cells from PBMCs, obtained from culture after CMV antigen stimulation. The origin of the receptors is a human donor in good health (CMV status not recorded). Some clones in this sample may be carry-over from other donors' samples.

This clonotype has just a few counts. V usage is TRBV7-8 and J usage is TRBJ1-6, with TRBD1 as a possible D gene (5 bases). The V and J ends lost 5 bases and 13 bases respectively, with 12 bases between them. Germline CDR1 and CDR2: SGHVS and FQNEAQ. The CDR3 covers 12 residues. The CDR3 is CASSPDTFPLHF. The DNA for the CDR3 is TGTGCCAGCAGCCCGGACACCTTCCCCCTCCACTTT.

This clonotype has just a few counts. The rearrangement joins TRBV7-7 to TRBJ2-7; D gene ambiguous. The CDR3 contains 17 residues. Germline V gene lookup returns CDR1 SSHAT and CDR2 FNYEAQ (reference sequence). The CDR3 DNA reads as TGTGCTAGCAGCTTGGTCCCGGTAGGGTCTTTTCCCTACGAGCAGTACGTC. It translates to CASSLVPVGSFPYEQYV.

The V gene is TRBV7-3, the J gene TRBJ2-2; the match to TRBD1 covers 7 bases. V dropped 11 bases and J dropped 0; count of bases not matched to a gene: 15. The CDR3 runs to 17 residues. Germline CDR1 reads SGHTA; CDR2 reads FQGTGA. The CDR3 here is CAEGSGQVSPNTGELFF. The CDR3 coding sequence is TGTGCCGAAGGTTCCGGACAGGTATCTCCGAACACCGGGGAGCTGTTTTTT.

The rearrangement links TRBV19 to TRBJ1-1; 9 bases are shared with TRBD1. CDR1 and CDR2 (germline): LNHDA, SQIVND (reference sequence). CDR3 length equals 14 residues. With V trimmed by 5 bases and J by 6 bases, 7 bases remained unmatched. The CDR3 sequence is CASSQDRGDAEAFF. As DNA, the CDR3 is TGTGCCAGTAGTCAAGACAGGGGGGACGCTGAAGCTTTCTTT.

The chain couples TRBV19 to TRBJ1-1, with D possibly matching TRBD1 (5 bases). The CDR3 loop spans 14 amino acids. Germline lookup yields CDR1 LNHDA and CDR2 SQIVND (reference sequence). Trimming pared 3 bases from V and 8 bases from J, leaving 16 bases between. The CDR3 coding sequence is TGTGCCAGTAGTATGGTCAGGGCCACACGGGAAGCTTTCTTT. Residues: CASSMVRATREAFF.